The rows below give T cell receptor beta chains drawn from one sample of a study of CD8 T cells in Susac syndrome. Via MiXCR, TCRdb re-called the immunoSEQ multiplex PCR reads, giving one row per CDR3 protein. Of approximately 190,000 distinct CDR3 sequences in the sample, roughly 91% are singletons; the top ten hold 0.087%. Sequencing was performed on CD4+ T cells from PBMCs. The receptors stem from a human donor with Susac syndrome. CDR3s include the opening cysteine and the closing phenylalanine or tryptophan. The D gene is left open where the match is weak. Size is omitted from some rows. Given values are once, few, many or a class for expanded clones.

v_gene: TRBV5-4; j_gene: TRBJ2-1; abundance: NA; d_gene: TRBD1; len: 13; CDR3nt: TGTGCCAGCAGCCAGGGACAGAACAATGAGCAGTTCTTC; CDR3aa: CASSQGQNNEQFF
v_gene: TRBV3-1; j_gene: TRBJ2-7; abundance: NA; d_gene: NA; len: 14; CDR3nt: TGTGCCAGCAGCCAAGATCTTCTCTCCTACGAGCAGTACTTC; CDR3aa: CASSQDLLSYEQYF
v_gene: TRBV6-1; j_gene: TRBJ2-1; abundance: NA; d_gene: NA; len: 19; CDR3nt: TGTGCCAGCAGGAAGGGGGTTCGTAAGGGCGGGAGCTCCTACAATGAGCAGTTCTTC; CDR3aa: CASRKGVRKGGSSYNEQFF
v_gene: TRBV5-1; j_gene: TRBJ2-3; abundance: NA; d_gene: TRBD2; len: 13; CDR3nt: TGCGCCAGCAGAGGGCTAGCGGGATATACGCAGTATTTT; CDR3aa: CASRGLAGYTQYF
v_gene: TRBV6-5; j_gene: TRBJ1-1; abundance: NA; d_gene: TRBD1; len: 16; CDR3nt: TGTGCCAGCAGTTACCGCGGACAGGGGAGGGGCACTGAAGCTTTCTTT; CDR3aa: CASSYRGQGRGTEAFF
v_gene: TRBV16; j_gene: TRBJ1-1; abundance: NA; d_gene: NA; len: 13; CDR3nt: TGTGCCAGCAGCCATGCCTCGAACACTGAAGCTTTCTTT; CDR3aa: CASSHASNTEAFF
v_gene: TRBV5-1; j_gene: TRBJ1-1; abundance: few; d_gene: TRBD1; len: 16; CDR3nt: TGCGCCAGCAGCTTGGAGGCAGGGGGCTCGCGGCCTGAAGCTTTCTTT; CDR3aa: CASSLEAGGSRPEAFF
v_gene: TRBV5-1; j_gene: TRBJ1-1; abundance: NA; d_gene: TRBD1; len: 14; CDR3nt: TGCGCCAGCAGGGATGACAGGGTGAACACTGAAGCTTTCTTT; CDR3aa: CASRDDRVNTEAFF
v_gene: TRBV5-1; j_gene: TRBJ2-1; abundance: NA; d_gene: NA; len: 14; CDR3nt: TGCGCCAGCAGCTACCGACTAGAAATCGATGAGCAGTTCTTC; CDR3aa: CASSYRLEIDEQFF
v_gene: TRBV7-9; j_gene: TRBJ1-2; abundance: NA; d_gene: NA; len: 13; CDR3nt: TGTGCCAGCAGTTTTCCGGGGAACTATGGCTACACCTTC; CDR3aa: CASSFPGNYGYTF
v_gene: TRBV7-9; j_gene: TRBJ1-5; abundance: NA; d_gene: NA; len: 13; CDR3nt: TGTGCCAGCAGCCCCGGGGGTGGGCCGCCCCAGCATTTT; CDR3aa: CASSPGGGPPQHF
v_gene: TRBV2; j_gene: TRBJ2-7; abundance: NA; d_gene: NA; len: 14; CDR3nt: TGTGCCAGCAGGGGTCAGGTCCGCTCCTACGAGCAGTACTTC; CDR3aa: CASRGQVRSYEQYF
v_gene: TRBV11-2; j_gene: TRBJ2-2; abundance: NA; d_gene: NA; len: 15; CDR3nt: TGTGCCAGCAGCTCAAGACTTTCGAACACCGGGGAGCTGTTTTTT; CDR3aa: CASSSRLSNTGELFF
v_gene: TRBV7-2; j_gene: TRBJ2-5; abundance: NA; d_gene: TRBD2; len: 15; CDR3nt: TGTGCCAGCAGCTCAAATAGCGGGGGGGATGAGACCCAGTACTTC; CDR3aa: CASSSNSGGDETQYF
v_gene: TRBV3-1; j_gene: TRBJ2-1; abundance: NA; d_gene: NA; len: 11; CDR3nt: TGTGCCACCGAGGATGTCGGTAACCAGTTCTTC; CDR3aa: CATEDVGNQFF
v_gene: TRBV20-1; j_gene: TRBJ2-1; abundance: NA; d_gene: TRBD2; len: 16; CDR3nt: TGCAGTGTTATTTTACCCCTTTCGGGACTAGCGACTGAGCAGTTCTTC; CDR3aa: CSVILPLSGLATEQFF
v_gene: TRBV10-2; j_gene: TRBJ2-7; abundance: NA; d_gene: TRBD2; len: 15; CDR3nt: TGCGCCAGCAGAATGGAGCTAGCGGGGAACTACGAGCAGTACTTC; CDR3aa: CASRMELAGNYEQYF
v_gene: TRBV5-1; j_gene: TRBJ2-7; abundance: NA; d_gene: TRBD1; len: 15; CDR3nt: TGCGCCAGCAGCACCTCCGGGACAGGGGTGCACGAGCAGTACTTC; CDR3aa: CASSTSGTGVHEQYF
v_gene: TRBV7-8; j_gene: TRBJ1-1; abundance: NA; d_gene: TRBD1; len: 16; CDR3nt: TGTGCCAGCAGGCGTAACAGGGGGGAGAAGAACACTGAAGCTTTCTTT; CDR3aa: CASRRNRGEKNTEAFF
v_gene: TRBV10-3; j_gene: TRBJ2-7; abundance: NA; d_gene: TRBD1; len: 15; CDR3nt: TGTGCCATCAGTGAACAGGGGGGCCTAACCTACGAGCAGTACTTC; CDR3aa: CAISEQGGLTYEQYF
v_gene: TRBV15; j_gene: TRBJ1-2; abundance: NA; d_gene: NA; len: 14; CDR3nt: TGTGCCACCAGCAGAGCAACAGCGGCCTCGGGCTACACCTTC; CDR3aa: CATSRATAASGYTF
v_gene: TRBV6-5; j_gene: TRBJ1-2; abundance: NA; d_gene: NA; len: 14; CDR3nt: TGTGCCAGCAGTTCCCAGGGAAGGGATGATGGCTACACCTTC; CDR3aa: CASSSQGRDDGYTF